This entry lists 20 T cell receptor beta chains sequenced from one sample in a study of early T cells in non-severe SARS-CoV-2 infection (dated by TCRdb to the early 2020s). Preparation of the library involved 5' RACE. Data came from a NextSeq 500. The raw public data were reprocessed by TCRdb itself: fastp quality trimming at Q25, MiXCR clonotype calling, in-frame beta chains only. Every entry covers one CDR3 protein and lists the most common genes and DNA from its rows. The sample table contains over 60,000 distinct CDR3 sequences; only one count was recorded for 9.5% to 15% of them. Roughly 2.6% of the sample is taken by the ten largest. This specimen was whole blood, taken at baseline. These receptor sequences come from an adult who was a healthcare worker with PCR-confirmed SARS-CoV-2 infection or an uninfected control (not recorded which).

The rearrangement joins TRBV3-1 to TRBJ1-2; 7 bases map to TRBD1. V gave up 3 bases and J gave up 6 bases; unmatched junction bases: 4. The CDR3 consists of 13 residues. Germline V CDR1 and CDR2: LGHDT, YNNKEL (reference sequence). The CDR3 spells CASSHTGDDGYTF. In DNA form, the CDR3 reads TGTGCCAGCAGCCACACAGGGGATGATGGCTACACCTTC.

This clonotype has more than one count but fewer than ten. V and J are TRBV20-1 and TRBJ2-3; D gene uncertain. The CDR3 extends over 12 amino acids. The V end lost 6 bases, the J end lost 6 bases, and 13 bases lay between the germline ends. Germline CDR1 and CDR2: DFQATT and SNEGSKA (reference sequence). The CDR3 DNA reads as TGCAGTGCCCCTACGGAACGGGATACGCAGTATTTT. It codes for CSAPTERDTQYF.

This clonotype was recorded at least ten times. V is TRBV5-1 and J is TRBJ1-1, with D perhaps TRBD1 (5 bases). The CDR3 is 15 residues long. Germline CDR1 is SGHRS and CDR2 is YFSETQ. Deletions cut 4 bases from V and 4 bases from J, with 17 bases between. The CDR3 loop is CASSRDGAMSTEAFF. CDR3 coding DNA: TGCGCCAGCAGCAGGGACGGGGCGATGAGCACTGAAGCTTTCTTT.

This clonotype was observed a few times. The V and J genes are TRBV7-6 and TRBJ1-4; D unresolved. Trimming took 5 bases from V and 3 from J, leaving 13 bases between them. The CDR3 runs to 15 residues. Germline V lookup: CDR1 SGHVS, CDR2 FNYEAQ. CDR3 coding DNA: TGTGCCAGCAGCATCCTCGGTGAACCTAATGAAAAACTGTTTTTT. Encoded protein: CASSILGEPNEKLFF. Using reference TRBV7-6 and TRBJ1-4 for the parts outside the CDR3, the full variable domain is GAGVSQSPRYKVTKRGQDVALRCDPISGHVSLYWYRQALGQGPEFLTYFNYEAQQDKSGLPNDRFSAERPEGSISTLTIQRTEQRDSAMYRCASSILGEPNEKLFFGSGTQLSVL.

This clonotype was detected a few times. The chain has TRBV18 and TRBJ2-7; TRBD1 agrees at 11 bases. Losses at the gene ends were 3 bases for V and 4 bases for J; bases not matched to a gene: 5. The CDR3 contains 15 residues. Germline CDR1 reads KGHSH; CDR2 reads LQKENI. CDR3 loop: CASSPSGTGGYEQYF. The DNA for the CDR3 is TGTGCCAGCTCACCGTCAGGGACAGGGGGTTACGAGCAGTACTTC.

CDR3 loop: CASGLTGGTDTQYF. The DNA for the CDR3 is TGTGCCAGCGGGTTGACGGGGGGGACAGATACGCAGTATTTT. The chain couples TRBV2 to TRBJ2-3; TRBD2 matches at 8 bases. The CDR3 length is 14 residues. V shed 8 bases and J 3 bases; nucleotides not matched to a gene: 7. The germline V gene has CDR1 SNHLY and CDR2 FYNNEI.

The V call is TRBV19, the J call TRBJ2-5; D is ambiguous. V was clipped by 6 bases and J by 5 bases, with 13 bases between them. The CDR3 covers 13 residues. Germline values: CDR1 LNHDA, CDR2 SQIVND (reference sequence). CDR3 region: CASSLRSRETQYF. In DNA form, the CDR3 reads TGTGCCAGTAGCCTCAGATCGAGGGAGACCCAGTACTTC.

This sequence joins TRBV7-2 and TRBJ1-2; no definite D call. Trimming took 5 bases from V and 1 from J, leaving 17 bases between them. Germline CDR1 SGHTA, CDR2 FQGNSA. This CDR3 contains 16 residues. The CDR3 here is CASSPTPGSNNYGYTF. As DNA, the CDR3 is TGTGCCAGCAGCCCAACCCCCGGCAGCAATAACTATGGCTACACCTTC.

This clonotype has a handful of counts. V is TRBV3-1 and J is TRBJ2-7; 10 nucleotides align to TRBD2. V lost 0 bases and J lost 2; bases outside the gene matches: 1. The CDR3 sequence is 15 residues long. The V gene's germline CDR1 is LGHDT and CDR2 YNNKEL (reference sequence). The CDR3 bases are TGTGCCAGCAGCCAAGAAACTAGCGGGGCCTACGAGCAGTACTTC. Translated, it gives CASSQETSGAYEQYF.

This clonotype was observed a handful of times. V gene TRBV5-4 combines with J gene TRBJ2-2; a possible D gene is TRBD1 (6 bases). The CDR3 runs 16 residues. CDR1 is SGHNT and CDR2 is YYREEE in the germline V gene (reference sequence). Trimming shortened V by 0 bases and J by 6 bases, and 15 bases separated the two germline ends. CDR3 sequence: CASSLEGVVVPGELFF. CDR3 bases: TGTGCCAGCAGCTTGGAGGGGGTTGTCGTTCCCGGGGAGCTGTTTTTT.

This chain links TRBV6-4 with TRBJ2-5, with 8 bases identical to TRBD2. Unmatched junction bases numbered 12, after V lost 4 bases and J lost 5 bases. Germline values: CDR1 MRHNA, CDR2 SNTAGT. The length of the CDR3 is 16 residues. This CDR3 reads CASSASVSGGGETQYF. The CDR3 DNA sequence: TGTGCCAGCAGTGCGAGCGTGAGCGGGGGTGGTGAGACCCAGTACTTC.

This clonotype has a handful of counts. The V call is TRBV13, the J call TRBJ1-1; the match to TRBD1 covers 7 bases. After removal of 6 bases from V and 7 bases from J, the junction contained 14 bases not matched to a gene. The CDR3 has 15 residues. Germline loops: CDR1 PRHDT, CDR2 FYEKMQ (reference sequence). CDR3 bases: TGTGCCAGCAGGCCTACAGGGGTGGGATGGAATGAAGCTTTCTTT. Translation: CASRPTGVGWNEAFF. Looking up the rest from reference TRBV13 and TRBJ1-1 gives the full variable domain: AAGVIQSPRHLIKEKRETATLKCYPIPRHDTVYWYQQGPGQDPQFLISFYEKMQSDKGSIPDRFSAQQFSDYHSELNMSSLELGDSALYFCASRPTGVGWNEAFFGQGTRLTVV.

The chain couples TRBV6-5 to TRBJ2-7; either TRBD1 or TRBD2 may supply D (5 bases each). CDR3 length equals 15 residues. CDR1 MNHEY and CDR2 SVGAGI come from the germline V gene. V was clipped by 0 bases and J by 2 bases, with 11 bases between them. Here the CDR3 reads CASSYSGTPAYEQYF. The CDR3 region has the DNA TGTGCCAGCAGTTACTCCGGGACGCCGGCCTACGAGCAGTACTTC.

This clonotype has just a few counts. The DNA for the CDR3 is TGTGCCAGCAGAATGACAGGCGTGGACATTCAGTACTTC. It translates to CASRMTGVDIQYF. The chain is built from TRBV28 and TRBJ2-4; a weak D match, TRBD1 (6 bases). In germline, CDR1 is MDHEN, CDR2 SYDVKM. Deletions cut 6 bases from V and 8 bases from J, with 14 bases between. The CDR3 spans 13 residues.

The V gene is TRBV28, the J gene TRBJ1-4; 8 nucleotides align to TRBD1. The CDR3 has 12 amino acids. Germline trimming cut 5 bases from V and 13 bases from J; bases unmatched to any gene: 6. Germline loops: CDR1 MDHEN, CDR2 SYDVKM. CDR3 amino acids: CASSLETGGLFF. CDR3 sequence (DNA): TGTGCCAGCAGTCTTGAAACAGGGGGACTGTTTTTT.

This clonotype was seen only a few times. The CDR3 nucleotides are TGTGCCAGCAGCTTAGAGTTGGCCTCCACCTCCTACGAGCAGTACTTC. Encoded protein: CASSLELASTSYEQYF. The rearrangement uses TRBV11-2 and TRBJ2-7, with D hard to call. Germline V lookup: CDR1 SGHAT, CDR2 FQNNGV. The CDR3 is 16 residues long. The V gene lost 0 bases and the J gene lost 0 bases, with 12 bases spanning the gap.

This clonotype has at least ten counts. V is TRBV12-3 or TRBV12-4 and J is TRBJ1-5; the D gene is possibly TRBD1 (6 bases). The CDR3 sequence is 17 residues long. V lost 6 bases to trimming and J lost 0 bases, with 18 bases between them. The chain's CDR3 is CASSQTRTADSNQPQHF. For the CDR3, the DNA is TGTGCCAGCAGCCAAACCAGGACAGCCGATAGCAATCAGCCCCAGCATTTT.

This clonotype was detected only a few times. The chain joins TRBV15 to TRBJ2-3; D is unclear. The CDR3 spans 13 residues. The V gene lost 0 bases and the J gene lost 6 bases, with 7 bases spanning the gap. The germline V gene has CDR1 LNHNV and CDR2 YYDKDF (reference sequence). This CDR3 reads CATSRDRGDTQYF. CDR3 nucleotides: TGTGCCACCAGCAGAGATCGTGGGGATACGCAGTATTTT.

This clonotype was found a few times. The chain links TRBV4-3 to TRBJ2-2; D gene ambiguous. Germline values: CDR1 LGHNA, CDR2 YSLEER. The CDR3 runs 13 residues. Trimming left V 0 bases short and J 7 bases short, with 6 bases between. The CDR3 DNA reads TGCGCCAGCAGCCAAGATAAGGGCGGGGAGCTGTTTTTT. Its protein is CASSQDKGGELFF.

The chain links TRBV6-1 to TRBJ2-1; a possible D gene is TRBD2 (5 bases). CDR1 is MNHNS and CDR2 is SASEGT in the germline V gene. The CDR3 extends over 13 amino acids. V shed 6 bases and J shed 2 bases, with 8 bases lying between them. CDR3 nucleotides: TGTGCCAGCAGACCCGGGACCTACAATGAGCAGTTCTTC. It yields the protein CASRPGTYNEQFF.